A selection of T cell receptor beta chains follows, all from one sample in a study of blood T cell repertoires in COVID-19. Some clones are missing from TCRdb's copy, which holds only in-frame ones; the method was immunoSEQ multiplex PCR. Among about 100,000 clones, 86% were seen once, and the ten largest hold roughly 2.7%. The sequenced sample consisted of PBMCs or T cells enriched from blood (not recorded which). Source of these receptors: a woman aged 50 to 65 who had recovered from COVID-19. Each CDR3 is given with its conserved first and last residue.

j_call: TRBJ2-2
v_call: TRBV10-1
cdr3_aa: CASSESNRRDTGELFF

j_call: TRBJ1-5
v_call: TRBV27
cdr3_aa: CASSRIDRTNQPQHF

j_call: TRBJ2-4
v_call: TRBV6-5
cdr3_aa: CASTGSPGTGNIQYF

j_call: TRBJ1-4
v_call: TRBV29-1
cdr3_aa: CSVGQGPRIEEKLFF

j_call: TRBJ1-3
v_call: TRBV28
cdr3_aa: CASSLGGGPGNTIYF

j_call: TRBJ1-1
v_call: TRBV6-6
cdr3_aa: CASSGQGAVDTEAFF

j_call: TRBJ1-2
v_call: TRBV19
cdr3_aa: CASSIAEYGYTF

j_call: TRBJ2-3
v_call: TRBV13
cdr3_aa: CASSSSADTDTQYF

j_call: TRBJ2-7
v_call: TRBV6-5
cdr3_aa: CASSKGTGDYEQYF

j_call: TRBJ2-1
v_call: TRBV9
cdr3_aa: CASSVGRGNEQFF

j_call: TRBJ2-1
v_call: TRBV30
cdr3_aa: CAWSPGGEQFF

j_call: TRBJ1-1
v_call: TRBV18
cdr3_aa: CASSGQGTNTEAFF

j_call: TRBJ1-4
v_call: TRBV3-1/TRBV3-2
cdr3_aa: CASSQGQGQEKLFF

j_call: TRBJ1-1
v_call: TRBV5-1
cdr3_aa: CASSRDRGHLNTEAFF

j_call: TRBJ1-1
v_call: TRBV7-3
cdr3_aa: CASSVQGRDTEAFF

j_call: TRBJ2-5
v_call: TRBV30
cdr3_aa: CAWSVLSRRGKETQYF

j_call: TRBJ2-5
v_call: TRBV4-2
cdr3_aa: CASSRGGETQYF

j_call: TRBJ2-3
v_call: TRBV4-1
cdr3_aa: CASSQDTLRVVSQYF

j_call: TRBJ2-3
v_call: TRBV3-1/TRBV3-2
cdr3_aa: CASNGLAGSTDTQYF

j_call: TRBJ2-1
v_call: TRBV19
cdr3_aa: CASRKLAGGTSSYNEQFF

j_call: TRBJ1-6
v_call: TRBV18
cdr3_aa: CASSPGGQGGSPLHF

j_call: TRBJ2-3
v_call: TRBV27
cdr3_aa: CASSRTGGFTDTQYF

j_call: TRBJ1-2
v_call: TRBV15
cdr3_aa: CATSRGAPGHGYTF

j_call: TRBJ2-1
v_call: TRBV24-1
cdr3_aa: CATSDQTSGILQFF

j_call: TRBJ2-2
v_call: TRBV4-1
cdr3_aa: CASSRRLAGDTGELFF

j_call: TRBJ1-6
v_call: TRBV7-3
cdr3_aa: CASSLGRGNSPLHF

j_call: TRBJ2-1
v_call: TRBV5-6
cdr3_aa: CASTINNEQFF

j_call: TRBJ2-1
v_call: TRBV10-1
cdr3_aa: CASSESGRGETNEQFF

j_call: TRBJ1-4
v_call: TRBV4-2
cdr3_aa: CASSQALNEKLFF

j_call: TRBJ2-7
v_call: TRBV29-1
cdr3_aa: CSVWVAGEQYF

j_call: TRBJ2-3
v_call: TRBV5-1
cdr3_aa: CASRPGSSVADTQYF

j_call: TRBJ2-3
v_call: TRBV28
cdr3_aa: CASSLGGLDTQYF

j_call: TRBJ2-1
v_call: TRBV6-5
cdr3_aa: CASSPGGGGNEQFF

j_call: TRBJ2-3
v_call: TRBV7-2
cdr3_aa: CASSVTRGGADTQYF

j_call: TRBJ1-2
v_call: TRBV5-1
cdr3_aa: CASSSRPNPGTRLGYTF

j_call: TRBJ2-3
v_call: TRBV27
cdr3_aa: CASSLYRGEGPDTDTQYF

j_call: TRBJ2-2
v_call: TRBV24-1
cdr3_aa: CATSDLRQGDAGELFF

j_call: TRBJ1-2
v_call: TRBV7-3
cdr3_aa: CASSLVSWGNPGYTF

j_call: TRBJ2-2
v_call: TRBV4-1
cdr3_aa: CASSQTRSPGELFF

j_call: TRBJ1-5
v_call: TRBV6-5
cdr3_aa: CASREGGTSNQPQHF

j_call: TRBJ2-7
v_call: TRBV28
cdr3_aa: CASSLGTGEQYF

j_call: TRBJ2-7
v_call: TRBV4-2
cdr3_aa: CASSQDRLVGEQYF

j_call: TRBJ1-1
v_call: TRBV28
cdr3_aa: CAIHMGQGLNTEAFF

j_call: TRBJ2-7
v_call: TRBV2
cdr3_aa: CASAGLSGLVGEQYF

j_call: TRBJ2-7
v_call: TRBV6-6
cdr3_aa: CASSYPPPGEQYF

j_call: TRBJ2-7
v_call: TRBV7-9
cdr3_aa: CASLGTGSYEQYF

j_call: TRBJ1-1
v_call: TRBV12-3/TRBV12-4
cdr3_aa: CASGTTVNTEAFF

j_call: TRBJ2-2
v_call: TRBV4-2
cdr3_aa: CASSQDNSGELFF

j_call: TRBJ2-5
v_call: TRBV28
cdr3_aa: CASSLGQAPSEETQYF

j_call: TRBJ2-7
v_call: TRBV18
cdr3_aa: CASSPPTGTYEQYF

j_call: TRBJ2-7
v_call: TRBV7-6
cdr3_aa: CASSPQGTEQYF

j_call: TRBJ1-1
v_call: TRBV13
cdr3_aa: CASSLLESEAFF

j_call: TRBJ1-4
v_call: TRBV28
cdr3_aa: CASSLLRKRDGKNEKLFF